This T cell receptor beta chain was recorded in a study of control samples from healthy donors and cancer patients. The CDR3 contains 15 residues. Germline CDR1 SNHLY, CDR2 FYNNEI. V lost 3 bases to trimming and J lost 6 bases; unmatched junction nucleotides: 10. Sequenced by immunoSEQ multiplex PCR; TCRdb stores in-frame clones only, minus some. The sample has 50,000 or so clones; about 86% are singletons. This sequence was found in a woman aged 45-59 years with lung cancer. The chain recombines TRBV2 with TRBJ1-1; 7 positions agree with TRBD1. Material: PBMCs. CDR3 loop: CASSDRPGGMPEAFF. CDR3 nucleotides: TGTGCCAGCAGTGACAGGCCAGGGGGAATGCCTGAAGCTTTCTTT. Together with reference TRBV2 and TRBJ1-1, the CDR3 gives the full variable domain: EPEVTQTPSHQVTQMGQEVILRCVPISNHLYFYWYRQILGQKVEFLVSFYNNEISEKSEIFDDQFSVERPDGSNFTLKIRSTKLEDSAMYFCASSDRPGGMPEAFFGQGTRLTVV.